The next 17 T cell receptor beta chains were all read from a single sample in a study of blood T cell repertoires in COVID-19. TCRdb's copy holds only in-frame clones and misses some; the assay was immunoSEQ multiplex PCR. The sample includes approximately 450,000 clones, roughly 85% of them seen just once. Sequencing was performed on PBMCs or T cells enriched from blood (not recorded which). These receptors were collected from a woman under 30 with acute COVID-19.

The V call is TRBV10-1, the J call TRBJ2-2; D unclear. The CDR3 is 12 amino acids. With 6 bases removed from V and 2 bases from J, the gap between germline ends came to 4 bases. Germline V lookup: CDR1 WNHNN, CDR2 SYGVQD (reference sequence). In nucleotides, the CDR3 is TGCGCCAGCAGCCTCAACACCGGGGAGCTGTTTTTT. The encoded protein is CASSLNTGELFF.

This chain's CDR3 is CASSVEVGTPNEQFF. The CDR3 DNA reads as TGTGCCAGCAGCGTAGAGGTGGGGACACCCAATGAGCAGTTCTTC. V and J are TRBV9 and TRBJ2-1; possibly TRBD1 for D (6 bases). Per germline, CDR1 SGDLS and CDR2 YYNGEE. This CDR3 contains 15 residues. The ends were cut back, 0 bases at V and 6 bases at J, with 13 bases in the middle.

The J gene is TRBJ2-1, the V gene TRBV6-5; a weak D match, TRBD2 (5 bases). The ends were cut back, 7 bases at V and 1 base at J, with 14 bases in the middle. Germline V CDR1 and CDR2: MNHEY, SVGAGI. This CDR3 has 15 residues. The CDR3, as DNA: TGTGCCAGCAATATAGCGAAGGATTCCTACAATGAGCAGTTCTTC. This sequence encodes CASNIAKDSYNEQFF.

The gene calls are TRBV30 and TRBJ1-1; 7 nucleotides agree with TRBD1. CDR1 is GTSNPN and CDR2 is SVGIG in the germline V gene (reference sequence). CDR3 length: 12 residues. V lost 8 bases and J lost 4; bases outside the gene matches: 7. The CDR3 is CATGEGPTEAFF. In DNA, the CDR3 is TGTGCCACAGGGGAAGGGCCCACTGAAGCTTTCTTT.

The V gene is TRBV19, the J gene TRBJ2-7; TRBD1 matches at 9 bases. CDR3 size: 15 residues. The V gene end was trimmed by 6 bases and the J gene end by 4 bases; junction bases not matched to a gene: 10. Germline CDR1 is LNHDA and CDR2 is SQIVND (reference sequence). The CDR3 reads CASSIPGQGKYEQYF. The CDR3 bases are TGTGCCAGTAGCATACCGGGACAGGGAAAATACGAGCAGTACTTC.

The chain links TRBV9 to TRBJ2-1, with TRBD2 matching over 10 bases. CDR3 length equals 15 residues. Germline CDR1 and CDR2: SGDLS and YYNGEE. J was trimmed by 6 bases and V by 2 bases; bases with no gene match: 5. CDR3 nucleotide sequence: TGTGCCAGCAGCGTCAGCGGGGGGGCCGGCAATGAGCAGTTCTTC. As protein: CASSVSGGAGNEQFF.

The chain carries TRBV11-2 and TRBJ1-2, with D perhaps matching TRBD1 (5 bases). Per germline, CDR1 SGHAT and CDR2 FQNNGV. V dropped 4 bases and J dropped 4 bases, with 13 bases sitting between them. The CDR3 is made up of 14 amino acids. The CDR3 reads CASSSYDSIYGYTF. CDR3 sequence (DNA): TGTGCCAGCAGCTCCTATGACAGTATCTATGGCTACACCTTC.

The V call is TRBV3-1 (or the pseudogene TRBV3-2), the J call TRBJ1-2; 9 bases are shared with TRBD1. This CDR3 spans 17 amino acids. Germline V gene sequence: CDR1 LGHDT, CDR2 YNNKEL (reference sequence). With 0 bases clipped from V and 0 bases from J, the junction kept 5 bases outside the gene matches. DNA of the CDR3: TGTGCCAGCAGCCAAGATCTTAGGACAGGGGCTAACTATGGCTACACCTTC. It yields the protein CASSQDLRTGANYGYTF.

V usage is TRBV7-2 and J usage is TRBJ1-5; D unresolved. Trimming left V 3 bases short and J 5 bases short, with 8 bases between. CDR1 is SGHTA and CDR2 is FQGNSA in the germline V gene. The CDR3 runs to 13 residues. This CDR3 is CASSFSGYQPQHF. The CDR3 nucleotides are TGTGCCAGCAGCTTTTCCGGTTATCAGCCCCAGCATTTT. The full variable domain, in which reference TRBV7-2 and TRBJ1-5 provide the parts outside the CDR3, is GAGVSQSPSNKVTEKGKDVELRCDPISGHTALYWYRQSLGQGLEFLIYFQGNSAPDKSGLPSDRFSAERTGGSVSTLTIQRTQQEDSAVYLCASSFSGYQPQHFGDGTRLSIL.

For the CDR3, the DNA is TGTGCCAGCAGATCCGAACCCGGGGCCCAGCATTTT. Translation: CASRSEPGAQHF. The V and J genes are TRBV6-5 and TRBJ1-5; D is ambiguous. Germline values: CDR1 MNHEY, CDR2 SVGAGI. There are 12 residues in the CDR3. V lost 6 bases to trimming and J lost 11 bases, with 14 bases between them.

The rearrangement joins TRBV15 to TRBJ2-2; no definite D call. V lost 0 bases and J 6 bases, leaving 8 bases between the germline ends. CDR3 length: 14 residues. Per the germline V gene, CDR1 is LNHNV and CDR2 is YYDKDF (reference sequence). The CDR3 sequence: CATSRDLLPGELFF. CDR3 DNA: TGTGCCACCAGCAGAGATCTTCTCCCCGGGGAGCTGTTTTTT.

This chain links TRBV7-6 with TRBJ1-2, with a possible D match to TRBD1 (6 bases). Trimming shortened V by 1 base and J by 5 bases, and 11 bases separated the two germline ends. Germline CDR1 and CDR2: SGHVS and FNYEAQ. This CDR3 is 14 amino acids long. The CDR3 nucleotides are TGTGCCAGCAGCTTAGGTAGCAGGGGATATGGCTACACCTTC. It yields the protein CASSLGSRGYGYTF.

This clone turned up a few times. J is TRBJ2-7 and V is TRBV6-4, with TRBD2 matching 10 bases. The CDR3 extends over 14 amino acids. The germline gives CDR1 MRHNA, CDR2 SNTAGT. Trimming cost V 6 bases and J 4 bases; bases outside gene matches: 6. CDR3 sequence: CASRGSGRYYEQYF. The CDR3 DNA follows: TGTGCCAGCAGAGGTAGCGGGAGGTATTACGAGCAGTACTTC.

This chain uses TRBV6-5 with TRBJ1-2, with TRBD1 matching 9 bases. V lost 2 bases and J lost 9; bases outside the gene matches: 4. CDR3 size: 13 residues. Germline assignment: CDR1 MNHEY and CDR2 SVGAGI. DNA for the CDR3: TGTGCCAGCAGTTACACTGGACAGGGGAGCTACACCTTC. This gives the protein CASSYTGQGSYTF.

In regard to this clone: Distinct nucleotide sequences in the sample also encode this CDR3. The rearrangement joins TRBV28 to TRBJ2-2; D remains ambiguous. The germline gives CDR1 MDHEN, CDR2 SYDVKM. Trimming removed 0 bases at V and 3 bases at J, with 5 bases between. There are 14 residues in the CDR3. The CDR3 DNA reads TGTGCCAGCAGTTTATGGGGCGACACCGGGGAGCTGTTTTTT. The encoded protein is CASSLWGDTGELFF.

The chain joins TRBV5-1 to TRBJ1-1, with D tentatively TRBD1 (6 bases). Germline V gives CDR1 SGHRS, CDR2 YFSETQ. This CDR3 is built from 13 residues. V lost 0 bases to trimming and J lost 3 bases, with 6 bases between them. CDR3 amino acids: CASSLGGHTEAFF. In DNA, the CDR3 is TGCGCCAGCAGCTTGGGGGGGCACACTGAAGCTTTCTTT.

This chain links TRBV12-3 or TRBV12-4 with TRBJ2-7; 7 bases match TRBD1. J gave up 2 bases and V 5 bases, and 3 bases lay outside the gene matches. The CDR3 sequence is 13 residues long. CDR3 nucleotide sequence: TGTGCCAGCAGTCAAGGGACAGCCTACGAGCAGTACTTC. Its protein is CASSQGTAYEQYF.